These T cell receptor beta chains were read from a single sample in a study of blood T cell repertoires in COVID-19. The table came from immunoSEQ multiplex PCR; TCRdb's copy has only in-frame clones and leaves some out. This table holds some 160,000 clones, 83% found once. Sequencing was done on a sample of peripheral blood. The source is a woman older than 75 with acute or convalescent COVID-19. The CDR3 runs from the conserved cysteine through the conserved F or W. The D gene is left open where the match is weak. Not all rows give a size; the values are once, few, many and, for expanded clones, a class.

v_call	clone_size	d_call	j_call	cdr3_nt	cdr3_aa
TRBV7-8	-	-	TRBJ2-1	TGTGCCAGCAGCGCCACTTCTCTGTACAATGAGCAGTTCTTC	CASSATSLYNEQFF
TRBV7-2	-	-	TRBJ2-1	TGTGCCAGCAGCTTAGCAATAAGAGCCTACAATGAGCAGTTCTTC	CASSLAIRAYNEQFF
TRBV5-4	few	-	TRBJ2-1	TGTGCCAGCAGCCCGGGGACACCCTCGGCACATGAGCAGTTCTTC	CASSPGTPSAHEQFF
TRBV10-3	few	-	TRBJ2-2	TGTGCCATCAGGGACAACGAGGACACCGGGGAGCTGTTTTTT	CAIRDNEDTGELFF
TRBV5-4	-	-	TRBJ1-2	TGTGCCAGCAGCTTGAGTTTTGCAGGGAAGGGCTACACCTTC	CASSLSFAGKGYTF
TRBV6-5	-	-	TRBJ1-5	TGTGCCAGCAGCTCCGGGGGGTCCACCAATCAGCCCCAGCATTTT	CASSSGGSTNQPQHF
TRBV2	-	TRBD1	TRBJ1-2	TGTGCCAGCAGCCCCGAGACAGGGAACTATGGCTACACCTTC	CASSPETGNYGYTF
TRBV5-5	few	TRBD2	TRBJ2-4	TGTGCCAGCAGCTTGGATTACGGAGCGGGGGGCAGGGCCAAAAACATTCAGTACTTC	CASSLDYGAGGRAKNIQYF
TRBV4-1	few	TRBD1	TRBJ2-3	TGCGCCAGCAGCCAAGACGAGGGGGCGGCAGATACGCAGTATTTT	CASSQDEGAADTQYF
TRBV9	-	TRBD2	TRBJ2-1	TGTGCCAGCACCCCGGGACTAGCGAACTCCTACAATGAGCAGTTCTTC	CASTPGLANSYNEQFF
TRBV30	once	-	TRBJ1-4	TGTGCCTGGACCCGTCAGGGTAGCGAAAAACTGTTTTTT	CAWTRQGSEKLFF
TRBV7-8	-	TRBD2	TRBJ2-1	TGTGCCAGCAGAGAAGGACTAGCGGGGGATACCTACAATGAGCAGTTCTTC	CASREGLAGDTYNEQFF
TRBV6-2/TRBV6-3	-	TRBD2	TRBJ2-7	TGTGCCAGCAGTCGAACTATAGCGGGGGGCACTTACGAGCAGTACTTC	CASSRTIAGGTYEQYF
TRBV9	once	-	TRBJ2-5	TGTGCCAGCAGCGTAGGGCCGGGCCAAGAGACCCAGTACTTC	CASSVGPGQETQYF
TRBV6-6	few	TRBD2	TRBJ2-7	TGTGCCAGCAGCCGTGACCGGGGGGGATCCTACGAGCAGTACTTC	CASSRDRGGSYEQYF
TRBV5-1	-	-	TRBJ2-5	TGCGCCAGCACCCTGGCCGGAGCTACCCAAGAGACCCAGTACTTC	CASTLAGATQETQYF
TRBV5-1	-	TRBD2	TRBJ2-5	TGCGCCGGAGGAGAAATAGCGGGGGCTACCCAGTACTTC	CAGGEIAGATQYF
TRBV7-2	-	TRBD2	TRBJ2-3	TGTGCCAGCAGCTTAGCGGCGGGGGAAACAGATACGCAGTATTTT	CASSLAAGETDTQYF
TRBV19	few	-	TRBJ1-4	TGTGCCAGTAGTGCGGGGGCGGAAGCTAATGAAAAACTGTTTTTT	CASSAGAEANEKLFF
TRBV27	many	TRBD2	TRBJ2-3	TGTGCCAGGCCCTCGCTCAAGGCGGGGGGTACTAATACGCAGTATTTT	CARPSLKAGGTNTQYF
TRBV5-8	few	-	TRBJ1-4	TGTGCCAGCAGCTTGTCAGCGGGCTCAACTAATGAAAAACTGTTTTTT	CASSLSAGSTNEKLFF
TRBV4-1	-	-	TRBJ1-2	TGCGCCAGCAGCCAGCCCCTCTGGGAGGGACGTAACTATGGCTACACCTTC	CASSQPLWEGRNYGYTF
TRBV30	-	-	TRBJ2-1	TGTGCCTGGAGTAGGGAGATTAACAATGAGCAGTTCTTC	CAWSREINNEQFF
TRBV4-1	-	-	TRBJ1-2	TGCGCCAGCAGCCAAGCGGCGGTAGGCCTCTCGTCGCATGACTACACCTTC	CASSQAAVGLSSHDYTF
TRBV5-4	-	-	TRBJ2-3	TGTGCCAGCAGCTTGCGAACTAGCACAGATACGCAGTATTTT	CASSLRTSTDTQYF
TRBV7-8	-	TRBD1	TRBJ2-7	TGTGCCAGCAGCTGGGACAGGTTCTCCTACGAGCAGTACTTC	CASSWDRFSYEQYF
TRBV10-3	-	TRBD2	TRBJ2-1	TGTGCCATCAAGGGCTGGCTAGCGGGAGGACAGGGAGAGCAGTTCTTC	CAIKGWLAGGQGEQFF
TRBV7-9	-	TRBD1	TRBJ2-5	TGTGCCAGCAGCTTAATCGACAGGGGACAAGAGACCCAGTACTTC	CASSLIDRGQETQYF
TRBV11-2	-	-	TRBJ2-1	TGTGCCAGCAGTTTACAGGGAAATGAGCAGTTCTTC	CASSLQGNEQFF
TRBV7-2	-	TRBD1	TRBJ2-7	TGTGCCAGCAGCTTCGCGACAGGGGCCCTCTACGAGCAGTACTTC	CASSFATGALYEQYF
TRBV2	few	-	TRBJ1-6	TGTGCCAGCAGTGCAGGACAGAATTCACCCCTCCACTTT	CASSAGQNSPLHF
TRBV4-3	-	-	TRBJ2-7	TGCGCCAGCAGCTCTAGACGCGGACCGGGAGTGGTTCACGAGCAGTACTTC	CASSSRRGPGVVHEQYF
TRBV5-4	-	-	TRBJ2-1	TGTGCCAGCAGCTTGGGGTTTAGCTCCTACAATGAGCAGTTCTTC	CASSLGFSSYNEQFF
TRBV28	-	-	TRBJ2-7	TGTGCCAGCAGTTGGGTGGGCCCCTACGAGCAGTACTTC	CASSWVGPYEQYF
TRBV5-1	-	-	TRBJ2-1	TGCGCCAGCAGCTTGGTGGCCTCATCCTACAATGAGCAGTTCTTC	CASSLVASSYNEQFF
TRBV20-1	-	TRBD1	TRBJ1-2	TGCAGCGGGGGACAGATCTATGGCTACACCTTC	CSGGQIYGYTF
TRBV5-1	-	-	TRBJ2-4	TGCGCCAGCAGCTTATCTAACTTGGTGAGCAAAAACATTCAGTACTTC	CASSLSNLVSKNIQYF
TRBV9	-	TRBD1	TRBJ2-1	TGTGCCAGCAGCGTATTAGGACAGGCCTCCTACAATGAGCAGTTCTTC	CASSVLGQASYNEQFF
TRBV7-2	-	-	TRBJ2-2	TGTGCCAGCAGCTTATGGGGGCCGGACACCGGGGAGCTGTTTTTT	CASSLWGPDTGELFF
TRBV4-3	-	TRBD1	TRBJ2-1	TGCGCCAGCAGCCAGTTTCGGACAGGGTTGAATGAGCAGTTCTTC	CASSQFRTGLNEQFF
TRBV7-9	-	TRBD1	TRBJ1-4	TGTGCCAGCAGCATCGGACAGGGGCGTATTGACGAAAAACTGTTTTTT	CASSIGQGRIDEKLFF
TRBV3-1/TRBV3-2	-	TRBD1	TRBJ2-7	TGTGCCAGCAGCCAACCGTTACAGGGGGCGGGGGAGCAGTACTTC	CASSQPLQGAGEQYF
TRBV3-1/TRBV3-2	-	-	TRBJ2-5	TGTGCCAGCAGCCTCGGACTACCGTACCAAGAGACCCAGTACTTC	CASSLGLPYQETQYF
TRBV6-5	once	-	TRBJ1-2	TGTGCCAGCAGTTACTCGCGGGGGCAAAACTATGGCTACACCTTC	CASSYSRGQNYGYTF
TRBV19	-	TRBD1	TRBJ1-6	TGTGCCAGTAGTACCCACAGGGGTGCGGGCAATTCACCCCTCCACTTT	CASSTHRGAGNSPLHF
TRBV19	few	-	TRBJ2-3	TGTGCCAGTAGTATAGATCCCCCCGGGACAACTAGCACAGATACGCAGTATTTT	CASSIDPPGTTSTDTQYF
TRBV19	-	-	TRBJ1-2	TGTGCCAGCAAATTGGACGGGAATAACTATGGCTACACCTTC	CASKLDGNNYGYTF
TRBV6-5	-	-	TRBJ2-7	TGTGCCAGCAGTTCACGACTTTTTCCCTACGAGCAGTACTTC	CASSSRLFPYEQYF
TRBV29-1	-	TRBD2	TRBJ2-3	TGCAGCCTAGGACTAGCGGGAGTGGATACGCAGTATTTT	CSLGLAGVDTQYF
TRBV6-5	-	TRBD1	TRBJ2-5	TGTGCCAGCAGCACCGGGACAGCCCTGACCCAGTACTTC	CASSTGTALTQYF
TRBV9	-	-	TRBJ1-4	TGTGCCAGCAGCGGAGGCACTTCGATAGCAACTAATGAAAAACTGTTTTTT	CASSGGTSIATNEKLFF
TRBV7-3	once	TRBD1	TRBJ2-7	TGTGCCAGCAGCTCCGGACAGGGGATGTACGAGCAGTACTTC	CASSSGQGMYEQYF